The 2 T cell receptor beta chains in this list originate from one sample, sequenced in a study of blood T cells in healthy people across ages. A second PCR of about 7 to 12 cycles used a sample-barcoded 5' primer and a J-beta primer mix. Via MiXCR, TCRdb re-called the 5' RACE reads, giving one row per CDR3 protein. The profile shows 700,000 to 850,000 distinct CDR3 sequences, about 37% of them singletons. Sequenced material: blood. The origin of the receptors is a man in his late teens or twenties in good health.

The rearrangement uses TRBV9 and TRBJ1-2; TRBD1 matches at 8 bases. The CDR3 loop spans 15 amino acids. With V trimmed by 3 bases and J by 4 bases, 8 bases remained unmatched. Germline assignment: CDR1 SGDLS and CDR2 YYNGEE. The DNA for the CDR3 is TGTGCCAGCAGCGCCGGGACAGGAAATTCCTATGGCTACACCTTC. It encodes CASSAGTGNSYGYTF.

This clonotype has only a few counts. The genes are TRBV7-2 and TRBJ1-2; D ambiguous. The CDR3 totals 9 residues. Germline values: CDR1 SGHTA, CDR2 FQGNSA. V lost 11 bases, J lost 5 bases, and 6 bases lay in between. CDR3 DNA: TGTGCCCTCCCTTATGGCTACACCTTC. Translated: CALPYGYTF.